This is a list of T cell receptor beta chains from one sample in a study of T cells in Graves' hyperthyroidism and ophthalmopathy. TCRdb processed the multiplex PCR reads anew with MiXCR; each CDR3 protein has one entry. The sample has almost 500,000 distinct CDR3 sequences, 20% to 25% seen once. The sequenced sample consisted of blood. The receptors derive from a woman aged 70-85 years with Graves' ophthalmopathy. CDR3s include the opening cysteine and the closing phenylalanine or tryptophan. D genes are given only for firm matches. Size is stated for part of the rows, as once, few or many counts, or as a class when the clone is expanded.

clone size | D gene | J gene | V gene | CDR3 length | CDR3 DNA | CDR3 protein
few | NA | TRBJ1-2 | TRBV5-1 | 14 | TGCGCCAGCAGCTTGAAGGCAGCAAACTATGGCTACACCTTC | CASSLKAANYGYTF
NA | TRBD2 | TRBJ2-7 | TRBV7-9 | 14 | TGTGCCAGCAGCTCCTGGACTAGCGGGAGCGAGCAGTACTTC | CASSSWTSGSEQYF
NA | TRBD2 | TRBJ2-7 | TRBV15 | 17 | TGTGCCACCAGCAGAGCCGGACTAGCGGGAGAATCCTACGAGCAGTACTTC | CATSRAGLAGESYEQYF
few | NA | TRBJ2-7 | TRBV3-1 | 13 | TGTGCCAGCAGCCAAGATCGCCCCCGCGAGCAGTACTTC | CASSQDRPREQYF
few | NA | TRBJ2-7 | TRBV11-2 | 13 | TGTGCCAGCAGCTTCGGACACGGCGACGAGCAGTACTTC | CASSFGHGDEQYF
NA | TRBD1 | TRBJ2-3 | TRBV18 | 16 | TGTGCCAGCTCACCAGGGACAGGGGTCGGCACAGATACGCAGTATTTT | CASSPGTGVGTDTQYF
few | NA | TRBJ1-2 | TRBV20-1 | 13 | TGCAGTGCTAGAGATCCGCGGGGCTATGGCTACACCTTC | CSARDPRGYGYTF
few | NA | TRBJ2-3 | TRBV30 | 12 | TGTGCCTGGGGACAGACCACAGATACGCAGTATTTT | CAWGQTTDTQYF
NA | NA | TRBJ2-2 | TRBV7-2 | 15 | TGTGCCAGCAGCGCCGTGACTTCTCTCTCCGGGGAGCTGTTTTTT | CASSAVTSLSGELFF
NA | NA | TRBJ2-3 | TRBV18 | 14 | TGTGCCAGCACACACAGGGACCTCACAGATACGCAGTATTTT | CASTHRDLTDTQYF
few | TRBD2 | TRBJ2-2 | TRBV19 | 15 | TGTGCCAGTAGGACCGGGAGGATGAACACCGGGGAGCTGTTTTTT | CASRTGRMNTGELFF
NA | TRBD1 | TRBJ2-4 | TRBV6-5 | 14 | TGTGCCAGCAGTTACGGGACAGGGGGGAACATTCAGTACTTC | CASSYGTGGNIQYF
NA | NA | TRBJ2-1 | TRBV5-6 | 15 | TGTGCCAGCAGCTTGTTAACGGTTCTCCTCAATGAGCAGTTCTTC | CASSLLTVLLNEQFF
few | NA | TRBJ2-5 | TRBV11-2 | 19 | TGTGCCAGCAGCGTAAAGGGGGCCGGGGGGCGCGGGGAGAGGGAGACCCAGTACTTC | CASSVKGAGGRGERETQYF
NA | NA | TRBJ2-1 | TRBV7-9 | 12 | TGTGCCAGCAGCACCACTCCGGGTGAGCAGTTCTTC | CASSTTPGEQFF